This TCR beta chain originates from a study of blood T cell repertoires in COVID-19. The wider study: Samples taken during acute and convalescent COVID-19 were collected in the United States, Italy and Spain.

As processed by the authors: The authors estimated nucleated cell counts from reference gene primer amplification. Only in-frame clones appear in the TCRdb table, and some are missing; sequencing was by immunoSEQ multiplex PCR. From that table come the V and J calls and clone size; the DNA was used to work out D and trimming. The sample has 130,000 to 150,000 clones, roughly 90% seen once. V lost 1 base to trimming and J lost 12 bases, with 19 bases between them. Germline values: CDR1 MGHRA, CDR2 YSYEKL. The CDR3 is 15 amino acids. The sequence was obtained from a woman aged 30 to 39 with acute COVID-19. Input material: PBMCs or T cells enriched from blood (not recorded which). The rearrangement joins TRBV4-1 to TRBJ1-5; TRBD1 is a possible D gene (6 bases). The CDR3 protein is CASSQVGGRVRFQHF. CDR3 nucleotide sequence: TGCGCCAGCAGCCAAGTGGGGGGGCGGGTAAGGTTCCAGCATTTT.